The rows below give T cell receptor beta chains drawn from one sample of a study of CD8 T cells in ankylosing spondylitis. TCRdb fed the 5' RACE reads into MiXCR, producing one record per CDR3 protein. The sample records 200,000 to 300,000 distinct CDR3 sequences, roughly 32% being singletons. The specimen was blood, either unsorted or a sorted T cell fraction (not recorded which). The receptors originated from a male donor with ankylosing spondylitis or in good health (not recorded which). The CDR3 runs from the conserved cysteine through the conserved F or W. Fields, in order: J gene, clone size, V gene, D gene, CDR3 DNA, CDR3 protein. D genes are given only for firm matches. Clone size is not always given. Where it is, it says once, few, many or a class for expanded clones.

j_call: TRBJ2-5; clone_size: NA; v_call: TRBV15; d_call: TRBD1; cdr3_nt: TGTGCCACCAGCCCTCGACCCGGGACAGGAATTCAGACCCAGTACTTC; cdr3_aa: CATSPRPGTGIQTQYF
j_call: TRBJ2-7; clone_size: NA; v_call: TRBV30; d_call: NA; cdr3_nt: TGTGCCTGGCGAGGGGAATACGAGCAGTACTTC; cdr3_aa: CAWRGEYEQYF
j_call: TRBJ1-2; clone_size: few; v_call: TRBV20-1; d_call: TRBD1; cdr3_nt: TGCAGTGCTAGAGATAATTTAGGACAGGGGGCGTTACGCTATGGCTACACCTTC; cdr3_aa: CSARDNLGQGALRYGYTF
j_call: TRBJ2-1; clone_size: NA; v_call: TRBV11-2; d_call: TRBD2; cdr3_nt: TGTGCCAGCAGCTTAGGTGCGCGGGGGGCCTACAATGAGCAGTTCTTC; cdr3_aa: CASSLGARGAYNEQFF
j_call: TRBJ1-6; clone_size: NA; v_call: TRBV7-2; d_call: NA; cdr3_nt: TGTGCCAGCAGCTTTCCCCCCTCACCCCTCCACTTT; cdr3_aa: CASSFPPSPLHF
j_call: TRBJ2-7; clone_size: NA; v_call: TRBV5-5; d_call: NA; cdr3_nt: TGTGCCAGCAGCTTAGGCCCGGTCTCCTACGAGCAGTACTTC; cdr3_aa: CASSLGPVSYEQYF
j_call: TRBJ1-1; clone_size: NA; v_call: TRBV12-3/TRBV12-4; d_call: NA; cdr3_nt: TGTGCCAGCAGTCCAACCCTAGGTGGGAACACTGAAGCTTTCTTT; cdr3_aa: CASSPTLGGNTEAFF
j_call: TRBJ2-7; clone_size: NA; v_call: TRBV10-3; d_call: TRBD2; cdr3_nt: TGTGCCATCAGCCCGGGACTAGCGGGTACCGAGCAGTACTTC; cdr3_aa: CAISPGLAGTEQYF
j_call: TRBJ2-3; clone_size: few; v_call: TRBV11-1; d_call: TRBD2; cdr3_nt: TGTGCCAGCAGCTTAGGGAGCGGGGGGGCCATCACAGATACGCAGTATTTT; cdr3_aa: CASSLGSGGAITDTQYF
j_call: TRBJ2-4; clone_size: NA; v_call: TRBV10-3; d_call: TRBD1; cdr3_nt: TGTGCCATCAGTGACGGGACAGCTCAGTACTTC; cdr3_aa: CAISDGTAQYF
j_call: TRBJ2-1; clone_size: NA; v_call: TRBV24-1; d_call: TRBD2; cdr3_nt: TGTGCCACCAGCCTAGCGGGGTCTTCCTACAATGAGCAGTTCTTC; cdr3_aa: CATSLAGSSYNEQFF
j_call: TRBJ2-1; clone_size: NA; v_call: TRBV6-5; d_call: NA; cdr3_nt: TGTGCCAGCAGTTCAGGCTGGGATGAGCAGTTCTTC; cdr3_aa: CASSSGWDEQFF
j_call: TRBJ1-2; clone_size: few; v_call: TRBV12-3/TRBV12-4; d_call: NA; cdr3_nt: TGTGCCAGCAGTTTAGCCACCTACTATGGCTACACCTTC; cdr3_aa: CASSLATYYGYTF
j_call: TRBJ1-5; clone_size: few; v_call: TRBV6-5; d_call: TRBD1; cdr3_nt: TGTGCCAGCAGTTACGGGACAGCCTATAGCAATCAGCCCCAGCATTTT; cdr3_aa: CASSYGTAYSNQPQHF
j_call: TRBJ2-1; clone_size: NA; v_call: TRBV7-2; d_call: NA; cdr3_nt: TGTGCCAGCAGCCCTTCCTTCTACAATGAGCAGTTCTTC; cdr3_aa: CASSPSFYNEQFF
j_call: TRBJ2-1; clone_size: few; v_call: TRBV29-1; d_call: NA; cdr3_nt: TGCAGCGTCCGGGACCCCAGGAATGAGCAGTTCTTC; cdr3_aa: CSVRDPRNEQFF
j_call: TRBJ2-7; clone_size: NA; v_call: TRBV27; d_call: NA; cdr3_nt: TGTGCCAGCAGTGGGGGGGCTGGGGTCGACGAGCAGTACTTC; cdr3_aa: CASSGGAGVDEQYF
j_call: TRBJ2-1; clone_size: few; v_call: TRBV20-1; d_call: TRBD2; cdr3_nt: TGCAGTGCTAAAGCGGGAGGTTTCTACAATGAGCAGTTCTTC; cdr3_aa: CSAKAGGFYNEQFF
j_call: TRBJ2-2; clone_size: few; v_call: TRBV29-1; d_call: TRBD1; cdr3_nt: TGCAGCGTCCTCGGACAGGGGGCTACGAACACCGGGGAGCTGTTTTTT; cdr3_aa: CSVLGQGATNTGELFF
j_call: TRBJ2-2; clone_size: NA; v_call: TRBV7-6; d_call: TRBD1; cdr3_nt: TGTGCCAGCCTGGCCCAGGGGGACATCGGGGAGCTGTTTTTT; cdr3_aa: CASLAQGDIGELFF
j_call: TRBJ1-3; clone_size: few; v_call: TRBV7-8; d_call: TRBD1; cdr3_nt: TGTGCCAGCAGCCCCCAAGACAGGGGCACCATATATTTT; cdr3_aa: CASSPQDRGTIYF
j_call: TRBJ2-5; clone_size: many; v_call: TRBV12-3/TRBV12-4; d_call: NA; cdr3_nt: TGTGCCAGCAGTTTCGCTCGGGAACCGCAAGAGACCCAGTACTTC; cdr3_aa: CASSFAREPQETQYF